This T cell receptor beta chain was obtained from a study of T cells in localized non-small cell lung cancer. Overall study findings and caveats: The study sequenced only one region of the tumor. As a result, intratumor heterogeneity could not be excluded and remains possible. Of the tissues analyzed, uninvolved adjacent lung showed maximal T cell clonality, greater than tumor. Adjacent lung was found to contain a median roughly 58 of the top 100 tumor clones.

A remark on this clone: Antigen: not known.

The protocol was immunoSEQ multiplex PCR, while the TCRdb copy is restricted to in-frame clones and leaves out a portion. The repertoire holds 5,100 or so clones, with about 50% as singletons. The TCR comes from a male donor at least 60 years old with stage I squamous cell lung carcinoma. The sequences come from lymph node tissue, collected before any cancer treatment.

The CDR3 loop is CSVEDWIAGRDTQYF. As DNA, the CDR3 is TGCAGCGTTGAAGACTGGATAGCGGGTCGGGATACGCAGTATTTT. The gene calls are TRBV29-1 and TRBJ2-3; 7 bases match TRBD2. Per germline, CDR1 SQVTM and CDR2 ANQGSEA. V trimming: 0 bases; J trimming: 6 bases; junction bases outside the gene matches: 9. The CDR3 loop spans 15 amino acids.